Shown below are 26 T cell receptor beta chains from a single sample sequenced in a study of CD8 T cells in Susac syndrome. RNA in amounts of roughly 0.5 to 1 ug was reverse transcribed with random hexamers. MiXCR, run by TCRdb on the immunoSEQ multiplex PCR reads, gives a single entry per CDR3 protein. The sample records approximately 220,000 distinct CDR3 sequences, about 94% being singletons. Sequencing was performed on CD8+ T cells from PBMCs. These receptors came from a human donor with multiple sclerosis.

The chain carries TRBV29-1 and TRBJ2-1, with a weak D call TRBD1 (5 bases). Trimming shortened V by 4 bases and J by 10 bases, and 17 bases separated the two germline ends. The germline gives CDR1 SQVTM, CDR2 ANQGSEA. This CDR3 has 13 residues. Here the CDR3 DNA reads TGCAGCGTTGGAGACTCGACAGTAACAGAGCAGTTCTTC. Translation gives CSVGDSTVTEQFF.

This chain links TRBV9 with TRBJ2-1, with a weak D call TRBD2 (5 bases). With 5 bases removed from V and 0 bases from J, the gap between germline ends came to 18 bases. The CDR3 has 17 amino acids. Germline V gene lookup returns CDR1 SGDLS and CDR2 YYNGEE. The CDR3 protein is CASSGASLARSYNEQFF. The CDR3, as DNA: TGTGCCAGCAGTGGAGCTAGCTTAGCCCGCTCCTACAATGAGCAGTTCTTC. Using reference TRBV9 and TRBJ2-1 for the parts outside the CDR3, the full variable domain is DSGVTQTPKHLITATGQRVTLRCSPRSGDLSVYWYQQSLDQGLQFLIQYYNGEERAKGNILERFSAQQFPDLHSELNLSSLELGDSALYFCASSGASLARSYNEQFFGPGTRLTVL.

In its sample, this clonotype was seen once. V and J are TRBV27 and TRBJ1-5; TRBD1 matches 9 bases. The CDR3 sequence is 15 residues long. V lost 5 bases, J lost 4 bases, and 6 bases stayed unmatched. Germline V gene lookup returns CDR1 MNHEY and CDR2 SMNVEV (reference sequence). CDR3 protein: CASSVGTGWNQPQHF. The CDR3 bases are TGTGCCAGCAGTGTTGGGACAGGGTGGAATCAGCCCCAGCATTTT.

The rearrangement joins TRBV29-1 to TRBJ2-1, with D possibly being TRBD2 (5 bases). Germline lookup yields CDR1 SQVTM and CDR2 ANQGSEA. This CDR3 is built from 23 residues. V lost 6 bases and J 5 bases, leaving 44 bases between the germline ends. The CDR3 nucleotides read TGCAGCGTCAAGGGAGACGAGGAGGCCTATGACTCGCTGAGGTGGTCCCCGGACAATGAGCAGTTCTTC. It specifies CSVKGDEEAYDSLRWSPDNEQFF.

V is TRBV7-6 and J is TRBJ1-4, with D unclear. The CDR3 consists of 18 residues. CDR1 and CDR2 (germline): SGHVS, FNYEAQ. V lost 2 bases, J lost 0 bases, and 16 bases lay in between. In DNA form, the CDR3 reads TGTGCCAGCAGCTTAACCTATCTCGTAGGGTCAACTAATGAAAAACTGTTTTTT. Its protein is CASSLTYLVGSTNEKLFF.

This chain joins TRBV2 and TRBJ2-7; 11 bases line up with TRBD2. V gave up 3 bases and J gave up 3 bases; unmatched junction bases: 4. The CDR3 consists of 15 residues. The V gene's germline CDR1 is SNHLY and CDR2 FYNNEI. CDR3 sequence reads: CASSDRLAGLYEQYF. DNA of the CDR3: TGTGCCAGCAGTGACCGACTAGCGGGGCTCTACGAGCAGTACTTC.

V and J are TRBV5-6 and TRBJ2-1, with 12 positions matching TRBD2. Trimming at V came to 1 base and at J to 5 bases, leaving 10 bases not matched to a gene. This CDR3 region has 18 residues. The germline V gene has CDR1 SGHDT and CDR2 YYEEEE. The CDR3: CASSLILLAGGLNNEQFF. DNA for the CDR3: TGTGCCAGCAGCTTGATCCTTCTAGCGGGGGGGCTGAACAATGAGCAGTTCTTC. Full variable domain (remainder filled in from reference TRBV5-6 and TRBJ2-1): DAGVTQSPTHLIKTRGQQVTLRCSPKSGHDTVSWYQQALGQGPQFIFQYYEEEERQRGNFPDRFSGHQFPNYSSELNVNALLLGDSALYLCASSLILLAGGLNNEQFFGPGTRLTVL.

The chain recombines TRBV7-9 with TRBJ2-3, with a weak D call TRBD1 (5 bases). V gave up 5 bases and J gave up 2 bases, with 14 bases separating them. Per germline, CDR1 SEHNR and CDR2 FQNEAQ (reference sequence). The length of the CDR3 is 15 residues. The CDR3, as DNA: TGTGCCAGCAGCCCACAGGCCCCGATCACAGATACGCAGTATTTT. Protein sequence: CASSPQAPITDTQYF.

The chain couples TRBV12-3 or TRBV12-4 to TRBJ2-5; 9 nucleotides agree with TRBD2. CDR3 length: 15 residues. The junction had 7 bases not matched to a gene; V was cut back by 6 bases and J by 2 bases. As DNA, the CDR3 is TGTGCCAGCAGCCTTAGCGGGGGTGGTCAAGAGACCCAGTACTTC. As protein: CASSLSGGGQETQYF.

V is TRBV12-3 or TRBV12-4 and J is TRBJ1-1; no reliable D call. Trimming stripped 7 bases from V and 6 bases from J, with 9 bases between. CDR3 size: 11 residues. The CDR3: CASKPASEAFF. CDR3 in DNA: TGTGCCAGCAAGCCCGCTTCTGAAGCTTTCTTT.

The J gene is TRBJ1-1, the V gene TRBV9, with a tentative D call TRBD1 (5 bases). CDR1 SGDLS and CDR2 YYNGEE come from the germline V gene. This CDR3 comprises 13 residues. Trimming removed 3 bases from V and 4 bases from J, with 10 bases in between. CDR3 in amino acids: CASSDPTGTEAFF. The CDR3 DNA is TGTGCCAGCAGCGACCCCACAGGCACTGAAGCTTTCTTT.

This clonotype was found once. The J gene is TRBJ2-1, the V gene TRBV6-5; 7 bases align to TRBD1. Germline CDR1 MNHEY, CDR2 SVGAGI. Unmatched junction bases numbered 1, after V lost 6 bases and J lost 8 bases. The CDR3 spans 11 residues. For the CDR3, the DNA is TGTGCCAGCAGACAGGGGTATGAGCAGTTCTTC. Its protein is CASRQGYEQFF.

V is TRBV7-9 and J is TRBJ2-7, with D perhaps TRBD2 (6 bases). Looked up from germline, CDR1 is SEHNR and CDR2 is FQNEAQ (reference sequence). V was shortened by 4 bases and J by 1 base, with 14 bases between the two germline ends. The CDR3 consists of 15 residues. The CDR3 spells CASSSGRDWSYEQYF. The CDR3 region has the DNA TGTGCCAGCAGCTCCGGGCGGGATTGGTCCTACGAGCAGTACTTC.

In DNA, the CDR3 is TGTGCCAGCAGCTTATGGACAGAAAACGATGAGCAGTTCTTC. Its protein product is CASSLWTENDEQFF. This chain joins TRBV7-9 and TRBJ2-1; TRBD1 is a possible D gene (6 bases). This CDR3 has 14 residues. Germline V gives CDR1 SEHNR, CDR2 FQNEAQ (reference sequence). V lost 2 bases to trimming and J lost 8 bases, with 13 bases between them.

This rearrangement joins TRBV27 to TRBJ1-1; tentative D call: TRBD1 (5 bases). Germline values: CDR1 MNHEY, CDR2 SMNVEV (reference sequence). CDR3 length equals 14 residues. Trimming left V 2 bases short and J 5 bases short, with 12 bases between. The CDR3 spells CASSLQGLWTEAFF. The CDR3 bases are TGTGCCAGCAGTTTACAGGGTCTCTGGACTGAAGCTTTCTTT.

The CDR3 sequence is CSVDSGDTGELFF. The CDR3 nucleotides read TGCAGCGTTGACTCAGGGGACACCGGGGAGCTGTTTTTT. The rearrangement uses TRBV29-1 and TRBJ2-2, with D perhaps matching TRBD1 (6 bases). The V and J ends lost 3 bases and 3 bases respectively, with 8 bases between them. This CDR3 contains 13 residues. CDR1 and CDR2 (germline): SQVTM, ANQGSEA.

This rearrangement joins TRBV7-9 to TRBJ2-1; D is ambiguous. V was pared by 5 bases and J by 0 bases, with 11 bases between. Germline CDR1 reads SEHNR; CDR2 reads FQNEAQ (reference sequence). This CDR3 region has 15 residues. CDR3 nucleotides: TGTGCCAGCAGCCGACCCGGGCGCTCCTACAATGAGCAGTTCTTC. It yields the protein CASSRPGRSYNEQFF.

This rearrangement joins TRBV2 to TRBJ1-6, with D uncertain. Trimming took off 4 bases at V and 2 bases at J, with 9 bases between the two ends. Germline-derived CDR1 and CDR2 are SNHLY and FYNNEI. The CDR3 runs to 15 residues. In nucleotides, the CDR3 is TGTGCCAGCAGTGGATTACAGCCCTATAATTCACCCCTCCACTTT. This gives the protein CASSGLQPYNSPLHF.

This chain uses TRBV14 with TRBJ1-2; no definite D call. The CDR3 consists of 13 residues. The germline CDR1 and CDR2 sequences are SGHDN and FVKESK. V was cut by 0 bases and J by 4 bases, with 6 bases left in between. The CDR3 region is CASSQEQTYGYTF. CDR3 nucleotide sequence: TGTGCCAGCAGCCAAGAACAGACCTATGGCTACACCTTC.

For the CDR3, the DNA is TGTGCCAGCAGCTTAGTGGTCTACGAGCAGTACTTC. Translating it yields CASSLVVYEQYF. This chain links TRBV7-9 with TRBJ2-7; D gene ambiguous. In germline, CDR1 is SEHNR, CDR2 FQNEAQ (reference sequence). The CDR3 covers 12 residues. The ends were cut back, 1 base at V and 3 bases at J, with 4 bases in the middle. The whole variable domain, remainder taken from reference TRBV7-9 and TRBJ2-7, is DTGVSQNPRHKITKRGQNVTFRCDPISEHNRLYWYRQTLGQGPEFLTYFQNEAQLEKSRLLSDRFSAERPKGSFSTLEIQRTEQGDSAMYLCASSLVVYEQYFGPGTRLTVT.

J is TRBJ2-3 and V is TRBV3-1; 8 bases line up with TRBD2. Germline CDR1 and CDR2: LGHDT and YNNKEL (reference sequence). This CDR3 contains 16 residues. Trimming cost V 4 bases and J 0 bases; bases outside gene matches: 6. CDR3 sequence (DNA): TGTGCCAGCAGCCCCTTTAGCGGGGCCAGCACAGATACGCAGTATTTT. This gives the protein CASSPFSGASTDTQYF.

The DNA for the CDR3 is TGTGCCAGCAGTTTGACGGGACAGGGGAGCGTTAACTATGGCTACACCTTC. Encoded protein: CASSLTGQGSVNYGYTF. The chain is built from TRBV5-4 and TRBJ1-2; 10 bases line up with TRBD1. The CDR3 spans 17 residues. CDR1 is SGHNT and CDR2 is YYREEE in the germline V gene (reference sequence). The junction had 11 bases not matched to a gene; V was cut back by 5 bases and J by 1 base.

V usage is TRBV7-6 and J usage is TRBJ2-1, with 10 bases fitting TRBD2. This CDR3 comprises 15 residues. V was pared by 0 bases and J by 8 bases, with 4 bases of the junction left unmatched. Germline V gene data show CDR1 as SGHVS and CDR2 as FNYEAQ. In DNA form, the CDR3 reads TGTGCCAGCAGCTTAGCTAGCGGGGGGTCTTATGAGCAGTTCTTC. Translated: CASSLASGGSYEQFF.

Only one count was recorded for this clonotype. V gene TRBV9 combines with J gene TRBJ2-2; 12 nucleotides align to TRBD2. Germline V lookup: CDR1 SGDLS, CDR2 YYNGEE. The CDR3 consists of 19 residues. The J segment lost 3 bases and the V segment lost 0 bases, leaving 9 bases of the junction unmatched. The CDR3 spells CASSVEVLGLAGYTGELFF. CDR3 nucleotides: TGTGCCAGCAGCGTAGAGGTTCTGGGACTAGCGGGTTACACCGGGGAGCTGTTTTTT.

This chain uses TRBV30 with TRBJ1-1, with 8 positions matching TRBD1. In germline, CDR1 is GTSNPN, CDR2 SVGIG (reference sequence). V lost 5 bases to trimming and J lost 7 bases; unmatched junction nucleotides: 3. The CDR3 consists of 11 residues. In DNA, the CDR3 is TGTGCCTGGGCTGGACAGGGTGAAGCTTTCTTT. Amino acids: CAWAGQGEAFF.

V gene TRBV12-3 or TRBV12-4 combines with J gene TRBJ2-3; a possible D gene is TRBD2 (5 bases). The CDR3 spans 13 residues. Trimming removed 7 bases from V and 4 bases from J, with 12 bases in between. The chain's CDR3 is CASNPLGADTQYF. CDR3 DNA: TGTGCCAGCAACCCACTAGGCGCAGATACGCAGTATTTT.